The entry below describes one T cell receptor (beta chain). This sample was included in a study of blood T cell repertoires in COVID-19. Whole-study context: T cells, B-cell-depleted T cells, or PBMCs provided the cDNA or gDNA that served as material.

The V and J ends lost 3 bases and 8 bases, in that order; junction bases with no gene match: 6. This CDR3 is built from 13 residues. CDR1 SNHLY and CDR2 FYNNEI come from the germline V gene. Methods used by the authors: Reference gene primer amplification in the assay estimated nucleated cell counts. TCRdb's copy holds only in-frame clones and misses some; the assay was immunoSEQ multiplex PCR. The V and J calls and clone size come from that table; D and trimming were worked out from the DNA. The sample records some 97,000 clones, 90% being singletons. The chain is built from TRBV2 and TRBJ1-2, with TRBD1 identical over 7 bases. The specimen was peripheral blood. This TCR was recovered from a man aged 60-69 years with acute or convalescent COVID-19. Here the CDR3 DNA reads TGTGCCAGCAGTGAGTACAGGGGAGAGGGCTACACCTTC. It yields the protein CASSEYRGEGYTF.